Following are 7 T cell receptor beta chains from one sample sequenced in a study of blood T cell repertoires in COVID-19. Some clones are missing from TCRdb's copy, which holds only in-frame ones; the method was immunoSEQ multiplex PCR. The profile shows 65,000 to 85,000 clones, about 70% of them singletons. Sequenced material: peripheral blood. The receptors stem from a man aged 50 to 60 with active or convalescent COVID-19.

The chain carries TRBV3-1 (or the pseudogene TRBV3-2) and TRBJ2-3; D is undetermined. The CDR3 runs 15 residues. Trimming shortened V by 0 bases and J by 2 bases, and 9 bases separated the two germline ends. Germline V gene sequence: CDR1 LGHDT, CDR2 YNNKEL (reference sequence). CDR3 sequence (DNA): TGTGCCAGCAGCCAAGAAACGACAAACACAGATACGCAGTATTTT. Amino acids: CASSQETTNTDTQYF.

This clone turned up a few times. The V gene is TRBV29-1, the J gene TRBJ1-2; 9 bases are shared with TRBD1. In germline, CDR1 is SQVTM, CDR2 ANQGSEA. J lost 5 bases, V lost 7 bases, and 11 bases had no gene match. The CDR3 has 14 residues. The DNA of the CDR3 is TGCAGCGCCCTTCTCCGGGACAGGGCTTATGGCTACACCTTC. It translates to CSALLRDRAYGYTF.

The rearrangement uses TRBV13 and TRBJ1-1, with 9 bases lining up with TRBD1. This CDR3 is built from 16 residues. The germline CDR1 and CDR2 sequences are PRHDT and FYEKMQ (reference sequence). Unmatched junction bases numbered 9, after V lost 6 bases and J lost 1 base. CDR3 sequence reads: CASSQGTGLPNTEAFF. Written as DNA, the CDR3 is TGTGCCAGCAGTCAGGGGACAGGGCTACCGAACACTGAAGCTTTCTTT.

The gene calls are TRBV28 and TRBJ2-7, with D possibly matching TRBD2 (6 bases). The CDR3 covers 14 residues. The germline V gene has CDR1 MDHEN and CDR2 SYDVKM. The V end was cut by 6 bases, the J end by 3 bases, with 15 bases between. The CDR3 coding sequence is TGTGCCAGCAGACTGGGGGGACCGATCTACGAGCAGTACTTC. This codes for CASRLGGPIYEQYF.

V is TRBV19 and J is TRBJ1-5; TRBD1 aligns across 7 bases. This CDR3 has 15 amino acids. The germline CDR1 and CDR2 sequences are LNHDA and SQIVND (reference sequence). With 7 bases clipped from V and 5 bases from J, the junction kept 11 bases outside the gene matches. DNA of the CDR3: TGTGCCAGTACCTATCAAGGGGACAGTGATCAGCCCCAGCATTTT. This gives the protein CASTYQGDSDQPQHF. Filled out from reference TRBV19 and TRBJ1-5, the complete variable domain reads DGGITQSPKYLFRKEGQNVTLSCEQNLNHDAMYWYRQDPGQGLRLIYYSQIVNDFQKGDIAEGYSVSREKKESFPLTVTSAQKNPTAFYLCASTYQGDSDQPQHFGDGTRLSIL.

The J gene is TRBJ2-7, the V gene TRBV18, with TRBD1 as a possible D gene (5 bases). From germline, CDR1 is KGHSH and CDR2 LQKENI. CDR3 length: 16 amino acids. V was shortened by 6 bases and J by 3 bases, with 21 bases between the two germline ends. The CDR3 DNA sequence: TGTGCCAGCTCGTCAACACCAGGGCCAGGGAACTACGAGCAGTACTTC. Translated, it gives CASSSTPGPGNYEQYF.

The J gene is TRBJ1-4, the V gene TRBV5-4; 10 nucleotides match TRBD1. The V gene end was trimmed by 4 bases and the J gene end by 8 bases; junction bases not matched to a gene: 14. This CDR3 is 17 amino acids long. Germline assignment: CDR1 SGHNT and CDR2 YYREEE (reference sequence). Written as DNA, the CDR3 is TGTGCCAGCAGCCCCGTCCCGGGACAGGGGACGGGGGAAAAACTGTTTTTT. Translated, it gives CASSPVPGQGTGEKLFF.